Below, 26 T cell receptor beta chains from the same sample are listed, as sequenced in a study of cytomegalovirus exposure and HLA in healthy donors. PCR amplification relied on 60 Vbeta primers (plus 13 Jbeta primers). The method was immunoSEQ multiplex PCR; TCRdb's version includes in-frame clones alone and lacks a portion of them. The sample has approximately 170,000 clones; roughly 85% are singletons. Sample: PBMCs. These receptors were collected from a man aged 18 to 29 in good health and CMV-seropositive.

This chain joins TRBV7-8 and TRBJ1-1, with D possibly being TRBD1 (5 bases). This CDR3 has 14 amino acids. The germline V and J ends were trimmed by 2 bases and 3 bases, with 10 bases remaining between them. Per the germline V gene, CDR1 is SGHVS and CDR2 is FQNEAQ. The CDR3 spells CASSLQGGDTEAFF. Here the CDR3 DNA reads TGTGCCAGCAGCTTACAGGGCGGGGACACTGAAGCTTTCTTT.

The J gene is TRBJ2-7, the V gene TRBV9, with 8 bases matching TRBD1. Unmatched junction bases numbered 7, after V lost 4 bases and J lost 1 base. CDR3 length equals 15 residues. CDR1 is SGDLS and CDR2 is YYNGEE in the germline V gene. The CDR3 is CASSPWTGTSYEQYF. The CDR3 nucleotides read TGTGCCAGCAGCCCTTGGACAGGGACTTCCTACGAGCAGTACTTC.

This chain uses TRBV27 with TRBJ1-2, with a possible D match to TRBD1 (5 bases). Trimming took 3 bases from V and 8 from J, leaving 13 bases between them. The CDR3 loop spans 13 amino acids. Per the germline V gene, CDR1 is MNHEY and CDR2 is SMNVEV (reference sequence). This CDR3 reads CASSFGGSRGYTF. The CDR3 nucleotides read TGTGCCAGCAGTTTCGGGGGGTCTCGAGGCTACACCTTC.

This clone was seen more than once but under ten times. The V and J genes are TRBV29-1 and TRBJ1-4; TRBD1 matches at 7 bases. The CDR3 has 15 amino acids. The trim removed 3 bases at V and 6 bases at J, leaving 10 bases unmatched. Germline-derived CDR1 and CDR2 are SQVTM and ANQGSEA. In DNA, the CDR3 is TGCAGCGTTGAGACCACAGGGGACGGTTATGAAAAACTGTTTTTT. It specifies CSVETTGDGYEKLFF.

This chain connects TRBV7-9 to TRBJ2-1; D is possibly TRBD2 (6 bases). V was pared by 5 bases and J by 3 bases, with 14 bases between. This CDR3 contains 15 residues. CDR1 is SEHNR, CDR2 FQNEAQ, per germline (reference sequence). CDR3 nucleotides: TGTGCCAGCAGCCCGACGACTAGTGGCTACAATGAGCAGTTCTTC. It yields the protein CASSPTTSGYNEQFF.

The V and J genes are TRBV7-2 and TRBJ2-7; D not resolved. The CDR3 totals 14 residues. The ends were cut back, 2 bases at V and 3 bases at J, with 11 bases in the middle. In germline, CDR1 is SGHTA, CDR2 FQGNSA. The CDR3 is CASSLYGQNYEQYF. CDR3 DNA: TGTGCCAGCAGCTTATATGGGCAGAACTACGAGCAGTACTTC.

This chain connects TRBV7-6 to TRBJ2-5; maybe TRBD2 (7 bases). The CDR3 extends over 14 amino acids. V dropped 5 bases and J dropped 4 bases, with 14 bases sitting between them. Germline lookup yields CDR1 SGHVS and CDR2 FNYEAQ. CDR3 DNA: TGTGCCAGCAGCCTGGGGGGGCCCCGAGAGACCCAGTACTTC. Amino acid sequence: CASSLGGPRETQYF.

The V gene is TRBV9, the J gene TRBJ1-2; D is possibly TRBD1 (5 bases). The CDR3 covers 13 residues. CDR1 is SGDLS and CDR2 is YYNGEE in the germline V gene. V lost 4 bases to trimming and J lost 6 bases, with 13 bases between them. The CDR3: CASSPQVGDGYTF. The CDR3 nucleotides are TGTGCCAGCAGCCCACAGGTAGGAGATGGCTACACCTTC.

CDR3: CASTVITGGSQPQHF. In DNA, the CDR3 is TGTGCCAGCACTGTGATAACAGGGGGCTCTCAGCCCCAGCATTTT. The chain joins TRBV19 to TRBJ1-5, with 9 bases that match TRBD1. Germline values: CDR1 LNHDA, CDR2 SQIVND (reference sequence). CDR3 length: 15 amino acids. V lost 9 bases to trimming and J lost 6 bases; unmatched junction nucleotides: 12.

V and J are TRBV5-4 and TRBJ2-1; D is uncertain. Germline V lookup: CDR1 SGHNT, CDR2 YYREEE (reference sequence). The length of the CDR3 is 16 residues. V lost 3 bases to trimming and J lost 0 bases, with 13 bases between them. This CDR3 reads CASSSPYGSSYNEQFF. The DNA of the CDR3 is TGTGCCAGCAGCTCCCCTTATGGTAGCTCCTACAATGAGCAGTTCTTC.

This sequence joins TRBV11-1 and TRBJ2-3; a possible D gene is TRBD2 (6 bases). This CDR3 has 15 amino acids. Trimming removed 4 bases from V and 3 bases from J, with 14 bases in between. Germline CDR1 is SGHAT and CDR2 is FQDESV (reference sequence). The CDR3 reads CASSSSGGLTDTQYF. The CDR3 nucleotides read TGTGCCAGCAGCTCTAGTGGGGGGTTAACAGATACGCAGTATTTT.

This chain uses TRBV25-1 with TRBJ2-7, with 8 bases that match TRBD1. This CDR3 has 14 residues. V lost 5 bases, J lost 3 bases, and 6 bases stayed unmatched. Germline V gene lookup returns CDR1 MGHDK and CDR2 SYGVNS. CDR3 in DNA: TGTGCCAGCAGTCCCGACAGGGGTTACTACGAGCAGTACTTC. Protein sequence: CASSPDRGYYEQYF.

J is TRBJ2-7 and V is TRBV5-4; 9 bases are shared with TRBD1. V shed 4 bases, J shed 4 bases, and the junction held 6 bases outside the gene matches. The length of the CDR3 is 14 residues. Germline CDR1 SGHNT, CDR2 YYREEE (reference sequence). CDR3 sequence (DNA): TGTGCCAGCAGCCCGGACAGGGGCAGGTACGAGCAGTACTTC. As protein: CASSPDRGRYEQYF.

The chain links TRBV2 to TRBJ1-1; D not resolved. Between the trimmed V and J ends, which lost 7 bases and 4 bases, there was a span of 16 bases. Per germline, CDR1 SNHLY and CDR2 FYNNEI. CDR3 size: 14 residues. CDR3 nucleotides: TGTGCCAGCATTACGAACCCAGAGGGCACTGAAGCTTTCTTT. It codes for CASITNPEGTEAFF.

The rearrangement joins TRBV7-9 to TRBJ2-2, with unresolved D. CDR3 length equals 14 residues. The ends were cut back, 5 bases at V and 0 bases at J, with 7 bases in the middle. Germline V gives CDR1 SEHNR, CDR2 FQNEAQ (reference sequence). The CDR3 DNA follows: TGTGCCAGCAGCACCAGTTCGAACACCGGGGAGCTGTTTTTT. Protein product: CASSTSSNTGELFF.

As for this clone: This same CDR3 is encoded by further DNA sequences in the sample. The chain joins TRBV4-2 to TRBJ2-3; 11 bases map to TRBD2. Germline trimming cut 7 bases from V and 0 bases from J; bases unmatched to any gene: 3. Germline V CDR1 and CDR2: LGHNA, YNFKEQ. There are 15 residues in the CDR3. The CDR3 region is CASTRLAGSTDTQYF. The CDR3 nucleotides are TGTGCCAGCACTCGACTAGCGGGGAGCACAGATACGCAGTATTTT.

The DNA of the CDR3 is TGCGCCAGCAGCTCAAATGTAGGGGAAGGCTACGAGCAGTACTTC. It translates to CASSSNVGEGYEQYF. The rearrangement joins TRBV5-1 to TRBJ2-7; D is possibly TRBD1 (5 bases). The CDR3 runs 15 residues. Per the germline V gene, CDR1 is SGHRS and CDR2 is YFSETQ. The germline V and J ends were trimmed by 3 bases and 3 bases, with 16 bases remaining between them.

The V gene is TRBV20-1, the J gene TRBJ2-7, with TRBD1 matching over 7 bases. Germline CDR1 DFQATT, CDR2 SNEGSKA (reference sequence). V shed 1 base and J 9 bases; nucleotides not matched to a gene: 0. The CDR3 has 10 residues. The CDR3 protein is CSARGTGQYF. DNA of the CDR3: TGCAGTGCTAGAGGGACAGGGCAGTACTTC.

In DNA form, the CDR3 reads TGTGCCAGCAGTTCGAGCGGCACAGATACGCAGTATTTT. Translating gives CASSSSGTDTQYF. This rearrangement joins TRBV6-5 to TRBJ2-3; the D is unclear. V was shortened by 4 bases and J by 1 base, with 6 bases between the two germline ends. Looked up from germline, CDR1 is MNHEY and CDR2 is SVGAGI. The CDR3 is 13 residues long.

This clone was counted between two and nine times. The chain uses TRBV5-4 and TRBJ1-2, with a weak D call TRBD1 (5 bases). The CDR3 has 13 residues. Germline CDR1 and CDR2: SGHNT and YYREEE (reference sequence). Trimming cost V 0 bases and J 2 bases, with 5 bases left between them. CDR3 in DNA: TGTGCCAGCAGCTTGGACAGGAACTATGGCTACACCTTC. It is translated as CASSLDRNYGYTF.

The rearrangement joins TRBV4-1 to TRBJ1-5; 9 bases match TRBD1. The CDR3 contains 15 residues. In germline, CDR1 is MGHRA, CDR2 YSYEKL. Trimming cost V 3 bases and J 6 bases; bases outside gene matches: 6. CDR3 nucleotide sequence: TGCGCCAGCAGCCAGCCTACAGGGGGCCCTCAGCCCCAGCATTTT. Protein sequence: CASSQPTGGPQPQHF.

This clone has only a few counts. The chain joins TRBV10-1 to TRBJ1-1; 8 bases map to TRBD1. The V segment lost 6 bases and the J segment 4 bases; nucleotides outside the gene matches: 7. CDR3 size: 14 residues. Germline CDR1 reads WNHNN; CDR2 reads SYGVQD (reference sequence). CDR3 in DNA: TGCGCCAGCAGCGAGGGGACAGGAACCACTGAAGCTTTCTTT. Its translation: CASSEGTGTTEAFF.

This clone was observed once. The chain combines TRBV29-1 with TRBJ1-1; D is possibly TRBD1 (5 bases). Germline CDR1 SQVTM, CDR2 ANQGSEA. Deletions cut 7 bases from V and 5 bases from J, with 11 bases between. There are 11 residues in the CDR3. CDR3 coding DNA: TGCAGCGCCACAGGAATAACTGAAGCTTTCTTT. Protein: CSATGITEAFF.

The chain joins TRBV5-4 to TRBJ1-3, with a weak D call TRBD1 (5 bases). Germline-derived CDR1 and CDR2 are SGHNT and YYREEE (reference sequence). The CDR3 totals 14 residues. With 4 bases removed from V and 3 bases from J, the gap between germline ends came to 11 bases. The CDR3 nucleotides are TGTGCCAGCAGCCGGGACTCGGTTGGAAACACCATATATTTT. This sequence encodes CASSRDSVGNTIYF. The variable domain in full, with the rest retrieved from reference TRBV5-4 and TRBJ1-3, is ETGVTQSPTHLIKTRGQQVTLRCSSQSGHNTVSWYQQALGQGPQFIFQYYREEENGRGNFPPRFSGLQFPNYSSELNVNALELDDSALYLCASSRDSVGNTIYFGEGSWLTVV.

The chain couples TRBV27 to TRBJ1-1; D gene uncertain. The germline V gene encodes CDR1 MNHEY and CDR2 SMNVEV (reference sequence). Trimming pared 0 bases from V and 0 bases from J, leaving 11 bases between. There are 16 residues in the CDR3. CDR3 sequence reads: CASSLSSGGMNTEAFF. CDR3 DNA: TGTGCCAGCAGTTTATCGTCAGGAGGCATGAACACTGAAGCTTTCTTT.

V is TRBV5-4 and J is TRBJ2-5; perhaps TRBD2 as D (6 bases). V was trimmed by 4 bases and J by 5 bases, leaving 21 bases between them. Germline CDR1 is SGHNT and CDR2 is YYREEE (reference sequence). This CDR3 has 16 amino acids. In nucleotides, the CDR3 is TGTGCCAGCAGCACAGGAGGGGCCCCCCCGGGGGAGACCCAGTACTTC. Its translation: CASSTGGAPPGETQYF.